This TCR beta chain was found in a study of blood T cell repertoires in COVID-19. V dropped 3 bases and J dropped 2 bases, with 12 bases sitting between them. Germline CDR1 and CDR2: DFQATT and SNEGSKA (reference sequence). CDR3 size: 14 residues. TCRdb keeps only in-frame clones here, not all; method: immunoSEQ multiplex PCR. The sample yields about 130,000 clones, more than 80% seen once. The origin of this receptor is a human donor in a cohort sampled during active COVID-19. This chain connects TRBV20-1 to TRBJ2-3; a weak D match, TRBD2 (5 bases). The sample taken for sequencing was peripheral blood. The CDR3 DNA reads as TGCAGTGCTAGTAGAGCGGAGCTCACAGATACGCAGTATTTT. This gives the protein CSASRAELTDTQYF.